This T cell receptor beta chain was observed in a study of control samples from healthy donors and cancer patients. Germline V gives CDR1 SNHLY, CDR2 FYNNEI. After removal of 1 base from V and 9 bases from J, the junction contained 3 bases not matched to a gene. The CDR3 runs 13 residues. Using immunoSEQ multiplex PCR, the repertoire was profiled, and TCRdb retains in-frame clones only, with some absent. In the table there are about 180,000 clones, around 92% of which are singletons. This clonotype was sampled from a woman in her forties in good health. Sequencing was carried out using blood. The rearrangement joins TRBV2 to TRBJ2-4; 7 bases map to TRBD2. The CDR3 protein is CASSEDWEGIQYF. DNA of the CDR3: TGTGCCAGCAGTGAAGATTGGGAGGGCATTCAGTACTTC.